Here is one T cell receptor beta chain with its context. A few counts support this clone. Its antigen target is currently unknown. There are no base qualities to consult, and no much larger clone falls within one base. At one collaborating source in Seattle, patients were enrolled during active infection and were followed longitudinally through the course of disease. Each collaborating institution followed its own protocols to collect whole blood in K2EDTA tubes. For TCRbeta analysis, collaborator samples were shipped as frozen whole blood, as isolated PBMCs, or as DNA extracted from either sample type. The data derive from a study of blood T cell repertoires in COVID-19 (dated by TCRdb to between 2020 and 2021). For the study in its entirety: Samples from collaborators originated in the United States, Italy and Spain and spanned both the acute and convalescent phases of COVID-19. The material from the prospective study consisted of cDNA or gDNA derived from T cells, B-cell-depleted T cells, or PBMCs. Deeply sampled blood TCRbeta repertoires from subjects exposed to, actively infected with, or recovered from COVID-19 were included in the dataset. The repertoires were released in a freely available public database meant as a resource for research on the immune response to SARS-CoV-2. Samples were obtained from the ongoing ImmuneRACE study (first 160 participants) and from 950 to 1,500 subjects provided by 6 global collaborators. The sample metadata nearly always contained a de-identified subject ID, COVID-19 status, age in years and sex. Where HLA class I and class II types were available, the types were taken from metadata supplied by the sample provider, not from assay-based typing. Study-wide conclusions, independent of this receptor: The amount of clinical and demographic metadata varied by source and participant and was provided uncurated.

TCRbeta CDR3 regions were amplified from genomic DNA by means of the immunoSEQ Assay, a bias-controlled multiplex PCR. As for the original processing: The number of nucleated cells in each sample was estimated from the amplification of reference gene primers within the assay. To quantify the absolute abundance of each unique TCRbeta CDR3 rearrangement, sequence reads were collapsed and filtered. For each sample, productive Simpson clonality was calculated by taking the square root of Simpson's diversity index across productive rearrangements. TCRdb took this table from immuneACCESS and kept in-frame rearrangements with V and J called. Such tables lack part of the clones; where checked against another copy, unresolved V genes explain under half of the gap, and the rest is unexplained. V and J calls and clone size follow that table, whereas D and trimming were derived from the DNA. The sample table lists 300,000 to 350,000 clones, about nine tenths of them with a count of one. The leading ten clones occupy approximately 9.4% of the sample.

V is cut back by 6 bases and J by 4 bases, with 12 bases in the junction unmatched. CDR1 is given as SNHLY and CDR2 as FYNNEI, both from the germline V gene. Counted from cysteine to phenylalanine, this CDR3 has 16 amino acids. The only DNA kept is the CDR3, 48 bases in frame from the first base. Specimen: peripheral blood. This receptor chain uses TRBV2 and TRBJ2-7; 10 central nucleotides agree with TRBD2. The receptor's source is a man aged 25-45 years with COVID-19, enrolled during active disease. At the DNA level, the sequence is TGTGCCAGCAGCGGTGGGCTAGCGGGAGAGTGGTACGAGCAGTACTTC. Its translation is CASSGGLAGEWYEQYF.